This entry lists 23 T cell receptor beta chains sequenced from one sample in a study of cytomegalovirus exposure and HLA in healthy donors. This table comes from immunoSEQ multiplex PCR, and its TCRdb copy is limited to in-frame clones, with some not included. The sample consists of about 110,000 clones, roughly 87% of them appearing once. Material: PBMCs. The receptors shown here come from a woman under 30 in good health and CMV-seronegative.

This chain uses TRBV27 with TRBJ1-2; 9 bases agree with TRBD1. V shed 4 bases and J 4 bases; nucleotides not matched to a gene: 7. Germline lookup yields CDR1 MNHEY and CDR2 SMNVEV (reference sequence). The CDR3 covers 15 residues. The CDR3 sequence is CASSSWTGARYGYTF. DNA for the CDR3: TGTGCCAGCAGTTCTTGGACAGGGGCACGCTATGGCTACACCTTC.

This sequence joins TRBV5-1 and TRBJ1-1; TRBD1 aligns across 8 bases. Germline V lookup: CDR1 SGHRS, CDR2 YFSETQ. The CDR3 totals 15 residues. The ends lost 3 bases at V and 1 base at J; junction bases unmatched: 5. DNA for the CDR3: TGCGCCAGCAGCTCGACAGGGGACAGGAACACTGAAGCTTTCTTT. Translating it yields CASSSTGDRNTEAFF.

The V and J genes are TRBV9 and TRBJ2-5; 9 nucleotides align to TRBD2. Trimming at V came to 0 bases and at J to 5 bases, leaving 5 bases not matched to a gene. Looked up from germline, CDR1 is SGDLS and CDR2 is YYNGEE. The CDR3 contains 15 residues. CDR3 sequence reads: CASSVASGGSETQYF. DNA of the CDR3: TGTGCCAGCAGCGTAGCGAGCGGGGGGTCGGAGACCCAGTACTTC.

This clone came up a few times. V gene TRBV7-9 combines with J gene TRBJ2-7; 11 bases fit TRBD2. Germline values: CDR1 SEHNR, CDR2 FQNEAQ (reference sequence). V was pared by 5 bases and J by 2 bases, with 2 bases of the junction left unmatched. This CDR3 has 14 residues. CDR3 region: CASSQGLAAYEQYF. In DNA, the CDR3 is TGTGCCAGCAGCCAGGGACTAGCGGCCTACGAGCAGTACTTC.

The chain recombines TRBV4-3 with TRBJ1-2; D might be TRBD1 (6 bases). The germline CDR1 and CDR2 sequences are LGHNA and YSLEER. V was pared by 0 bases and J by 8 bases, with 16 bases between. The CDR3 spans 15 residues. This chain's CDR3 is CASSQDAQGMGGYTF. The CDR3 DNA follows: TGCGCCAGCAGCCAAGATGCGCAGGGGATGGGGGGCTACACCTTC.

J is TRBJ2-3 and V is TRBV4-1; possible D gene TRBD1, 5 bases. Trimming removed 1 base at V and 3 bases at J, with 11 bases between. Germline CDR1 MGHRA, CDR2 YSYEKL. The CDR3 extends over 15 amino acids. Here the CDR3 reads CASSQARVRTDTQYF. CDR3 bases: TGCGCCAGCAGCCAAGCCAGGGTGCGGACAGATACGCAGTATTTT.

The chain has TRBV2 and TRBJ1-2; the match to TRBD1 covers 7 bases. The CDR3 is 14 amino acids. V dropped 6 bases and J dropped 3; count of bases not matched to a gene: 7. Germline V lookup: CDR1 SNHLY, CDR2 FYNNEI. The CDR3 DNA follows: TGTGCCAGCAGCGGACCGACAGGGCACTATGGCTACACCTTC. It translates to CASSGPTGHYGYTF. Variable domain in full (rest from reference TRBV2 and TRBJ1-2): EPEVTQTPSHQVTQMGQEVILRCVPISNHLYFYWYRQILGQKVEFLVSFYNNEISEKSEIFDDQFSVERPDGSNFTLKIRSTKLEDSAMYFCASSGPTGHYGYTFGSGTRLTVV.

This clone was observed a few times. This chain links TRBV19 with TRBJ2-2; D is unclear. Germline CDR1 LNHDA, CDR2 SQIVND (reference sequence). CDR3 length: 14 residues. Trimming removed 4 bases from V and 3 bases from J, with 9 bases in between. The CDR3 DNA sequence: TGTGCCAGTAGTACCCATCCGGACACCGGGGAGCTGTTTTTT. Amino acids: CASSTHPDTGELFF.

The CDR3 coding sequence is TGTGCCAGCAGTTCCAGGGGTAGCCCTGGAAACACCATATATTTT. This translates into CASSSRGSPGNTIYF. The rearrangement links TRBV27 to TRBJ1-3, with D tentatively TRBD1 (6 bases). Trimming removed 4 bases at V and 2 bases at J, with 12 bases between. The length of the CDR3 is 15 residues. Germline V CDR1 and CDR2: MNHEY, SMNVEV (reference sequence).

This clone has a handful of counts. The J gene is TRBJ2-7, the V gene TRBV7-3; 7 bases match TRBD1. Germline CDR1 reads SGHTA; CDR2 reads FQGTGA. The CDR3 sequence is 14 residues long. Trimming removed 5 bases from V and 6 bases from J; junction bases left unmatched: 10. CDR3: CASSPEQGSAEQYF. DNA of the CDR3: TGTGCCAGCAGCCCCGAACAGGGGTCGGCCGAGCAGTACTTC.

This clone was recorded once. The chain joins TRBV9 to TRBJ2-1; the match to TRBD2 covers 9 bases. CDR3 length equals 20 residues. The J segment lost 4 bases and the V segment lost 0 bases, leaving 17 bases of the junction unmatched. Germline V gene data show CDR1 as SGDLS and CDR2 as YYNGEE. The chain's CDR3 is CASSVEAGKTSGPSYNEQFF. The CDR3 DNA is TGTGCCAGCAGCGTAGAGGCGGGAAAAACTAGCGGGCCGTCTTACAATGAGCAGTTCTTC.

The chain couples TRBV6-5 to TRBJ2-7, with D maybe TRBD2 (5 bases). V lost 6 bases, J lost 5 bases, and 17 bases lay in between. Germline CDR1 and CDR2: MNHEY and SVGAGI. This CDR3 spans 14 amino acids. This CDR3 is CASSSPSGRDEQYF. The CDR3 DNA follows: TGTGCCAGCAGCTCACCGAGCGGTCGGGACGAGCAGTACTTC.

V and J are TRBV13 and TRBJ1-1; TRBD1 matches 9 bases. The CDR3 length is 22 residues. Per germline, CDR1 PRHDT and CDR2 FYEKMQ (reference sequence). V was pared by 4 bases and J by 2 bases, with 26 bases of the junction left unmatched. The CDR3 loop is CASSYSIGIYDRGSGENTEAFF. The CDR3 DNA reads TGTGCCAGCAGCTACTCAATCGGAATTTATGACAGGGGGTCGGGTGAAAACACTGAAGCTTTCTTT.

The CDR3 nucleotides are TGTGCTAGTGGTTTGGGGGACAGTTCTGGGGCCAACGTCCTGACTTTC. This gives the protein CASGLGDSSGANVLTF. J is TRBJ2-6 and V is TRBV12-5; 7 bases align to TRBD1. V shed 1 base and J 1 base; nucleotides not matched to a gene: 1. The CDR3 consists of 16 residues. Germline assignment: CDR1 LGHNT and CDR2 FRNRAP.

The V call is TRBV5-1, the J call TRBJ2-5; D perhaps matches TRBD1 (6 bases). CDR3 length: 13 residues. V was trimmed by 1 base and J by 5 bases, leaving 9 bases between them. Germline values: CDR1 SGHRS, CDR2 YFSETQ. This CDR3 is CASSLQQGETQYF. The CDR3 region has the DNA TGCGCCAGCAGCTTGCAGCAGGGGGAGACCCAGTACTTC.

This clone occurred once. The genes are TRBV6-1 and TRBJ1-5; D is ambiguous. The CDR3 is 16 amino acids. The V and J ends lost 2 bases and 0 bases respectively, with 11 bases between them. The germline V gene encodes CDR1 MNHNS and CDR2 SASEGT. The CDR3 spells CASSEFGRNSNQPQHF. CDR3 sequence (DNA): TGTGCCAGCAGTGAATTTGGGAGGAATAGCAATCAGCCCCAGCATTTT.

This clone is termed medium-sized. This chain uses TRBV5-1 with TRBJ1-2; the match to TRBD1 covers 7 bases. After removal of 2 bases from V and 6 bases from J, the junction contained 13 bases not matched to a gene. From germline, CDR1 is SGHRS and CDR2 YFSETQ. The CDR3 length is 16 residues. The CDR3, as DNA: TGCGCCAGCAGCTTCGACAGGGCTAGATCTGGTGATGGCTACACCTTC. Its protein product is CASSFDRARSGDGYTF.

V usage is TRBV28 and J usage is TRBJ2-7; TRBD1 aligns across 7 bases. Trimming took 5 bases from V and 2 from J; bases not matched to a gene: 3. The germline V gene has CDR1 MDHEN and CDR2 SYDVKM. This CDR3 has 13 residues. CDR3 sequence reads: CASSMTGTYEQYF. Here the CDR3 DNA reads TGTGCCAGCAGTATGACAGGGACCTACGAGCAGTACTTC. Combining the CDR3 with reference TRBV28 and TRBJ2-7 gives the whole variable domain DVKVTQSSRYLVKRTGEKVFLECVQDMDHENMFWYRQDPGLGLRLIYFSYDVKMKEKGDIPEGYSVSREKKERFSLILESASTNQTSMYLCASSMTGTYEQYFGPGTRLTVT.

V is TRBV28 and J is TRBJ1-4; possible D gene TRBD1, 5 bases. There are 12 residues in the CDR3. Germline-derived CDR1 and CDR2 are MDHEN and SYDVKM. The ends were cut back, 7 bases at V and 11 bases at J, with 14 bases in the middle. The CDR3 DNA reads TGTGCCAGCATCACCCTTGGGGGGAAACTGTTTTTT. Its translation: CASITLGGKLFF.

The rearrangement uses TRBV18 and TRBJ1-5, with 7 bases identical to TRBD1. This CDR3 contains 21 residues. Germline assignment: CDR1 KGHSH and CDR2 LQKENI. The J segment lost 0 bases and the V segment lost 2 bases, leaving 19 bases of the junction unmatched. The CDR3 here is CASSPSIRDSPLRVSNQPQHF. DNA for the CDR3: TGTGCCAGCTCACCATCTATCCGGGACAGTCCTCTCAGGGTTAGCAATCAGCCCCAGCATTTT. Complete variable domain (other parts from reference TRBV18 and TRBJ1-5): NAGVMQNPRHLVRRRGQEARLRCSPMKGHSHVYWYRQLPEEGLKFMVYLQKENIIDESGMPKERFSAEFPKEGPSILRIQQVVRGDSAAYFCASSPSIRDSPLRVSNQPQHFGDGTRLSIL.

The gene calls are TRBV28 and TRBJ1-6; the D gene is possibly TRBD1 (6 bases). CDR1 and CDR2 from the germline V gene are MDHEN and SYDVKM. V was pared by 6 bases and J by 7 bases, with 10 bases between. The CDR3 has 13 amino acids. The CDR3 reads CASSLTGNSPLHF. The CDR3 DNA reads as TGTGCCAGCAGCCTTACAGGGAATTCACCCCTCCACTTT.

The rearrangement uses TRBV5-1 and TRBJ1-2; the match to TRBD1 covers 8 bases. CDR3 length: 17 amino acids. Germline CDR1 is SGHRS and CDR2 is YFSETQ. With 2 bases clipped from V and 8 bases from J, the junction kept 17 bases outside the gene matches. CDR3 protein: CASSLGVGPGGAYGYTF. As DNA, the CDR3 is TGCGCCAGCAGCTTAGGCGTTGGGCCAGGGGGCGCTTACGGCTACACCTTC.

The genes are TRBV9 and TRBJ2-1, with 11 nucleotides matching TRBD2. This CDR3 is built from 16 residues. The ends lost 4 bases at V and 3 bases at J; junction bases unmatched: 6. The germline V gene has CDR1 SGDLS and CDR2 YYNGEE. Here the CDR3 DNA reads TGTGCCAGCAGCCCCAAACTAGCGGGAGTCTACAATGAGCAGTTCTTC. Its protein product is CASSPKLAGVYNEQFF.